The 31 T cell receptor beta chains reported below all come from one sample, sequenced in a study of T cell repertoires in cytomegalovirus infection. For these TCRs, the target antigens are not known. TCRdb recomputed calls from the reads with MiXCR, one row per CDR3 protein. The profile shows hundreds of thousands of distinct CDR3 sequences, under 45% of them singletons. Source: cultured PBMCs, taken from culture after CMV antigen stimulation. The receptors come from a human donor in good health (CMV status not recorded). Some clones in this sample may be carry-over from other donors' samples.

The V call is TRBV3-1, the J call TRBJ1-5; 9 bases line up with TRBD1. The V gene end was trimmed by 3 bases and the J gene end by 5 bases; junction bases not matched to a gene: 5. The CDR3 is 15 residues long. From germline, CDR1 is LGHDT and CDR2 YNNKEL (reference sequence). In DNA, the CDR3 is TGTGCCAGCAGCCAGGGGACAGGGACCGATCAGCCCCAGCATTTT. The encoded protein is CASSQGTGTDQPQHF.

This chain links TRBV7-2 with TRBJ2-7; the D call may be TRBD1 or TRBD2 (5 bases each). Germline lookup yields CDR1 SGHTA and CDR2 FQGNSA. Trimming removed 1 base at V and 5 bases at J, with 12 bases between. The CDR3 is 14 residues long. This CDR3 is CASSLVSGSNEQYF. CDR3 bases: TGTGCCAGCAGCTTAGTATCAGGGAGTAACGAGCAGTACTTC.

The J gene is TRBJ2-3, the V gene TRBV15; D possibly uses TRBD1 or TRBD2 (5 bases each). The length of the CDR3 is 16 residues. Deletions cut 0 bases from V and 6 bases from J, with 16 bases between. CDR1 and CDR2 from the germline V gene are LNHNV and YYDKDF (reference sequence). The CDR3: CATSRDLGARRDTQYF. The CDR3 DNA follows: TGTGCCACCAGCAGAGATCTCGGGGCCCGCAGGGATACGCAGTATTTT.

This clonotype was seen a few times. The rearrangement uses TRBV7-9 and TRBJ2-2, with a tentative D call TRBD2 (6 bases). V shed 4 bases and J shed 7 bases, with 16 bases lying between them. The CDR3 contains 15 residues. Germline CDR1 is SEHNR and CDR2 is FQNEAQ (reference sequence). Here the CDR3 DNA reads TGTGCCAGCAGCTCCGGGACTCCTTTGGACGGGGAGCTGTTTTTT. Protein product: CASSSGTPLDGELFF.

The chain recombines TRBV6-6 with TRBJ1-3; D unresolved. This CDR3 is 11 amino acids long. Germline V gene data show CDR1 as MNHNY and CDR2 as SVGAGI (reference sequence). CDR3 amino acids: CAGSSGNTIYF. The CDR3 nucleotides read TGTGCTGGTTCATCTGGAAACACCATATATTTT.

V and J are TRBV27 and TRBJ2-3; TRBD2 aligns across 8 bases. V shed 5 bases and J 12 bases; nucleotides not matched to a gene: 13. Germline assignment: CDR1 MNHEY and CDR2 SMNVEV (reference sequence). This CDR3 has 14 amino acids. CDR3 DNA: TGTGCCAGCAGTCCCTCCTCGGGCGGGAGGTATCAGTATTTT. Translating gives CASSPSSGGRYQYF.

Here the CDR3 DNA reads TGCGCCAGCAGCCAAGACAGGGGTAGTGGGACCCAGTACTTC. Translation: CASSQDRGSGTQYF. The chain is built from TRBV4-3 and TRBJ2-5, with TRBD1 as a possible D gene (6 bases). CDR1 is LGHNA, CDR2 YSLEER, per germline. CDR3 size: 14 residues. V was shortened by 0 bases and J by 7 bases, with 12 bases between the two germline ends.

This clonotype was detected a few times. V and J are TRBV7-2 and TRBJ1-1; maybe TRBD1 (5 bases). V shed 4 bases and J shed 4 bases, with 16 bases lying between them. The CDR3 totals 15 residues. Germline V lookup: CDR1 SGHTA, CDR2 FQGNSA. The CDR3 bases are TGTGCCAGCAGCTCGTTAGGGGTAATGGGCACTGAAGCTTTCTTT. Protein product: CASSSLGVMGTEAFF.

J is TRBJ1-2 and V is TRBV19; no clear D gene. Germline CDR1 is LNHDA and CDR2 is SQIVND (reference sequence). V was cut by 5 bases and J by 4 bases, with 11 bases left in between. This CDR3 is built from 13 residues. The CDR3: CASSEYGPYGYTF. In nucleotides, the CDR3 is TGTGCCAGTAGTGAATACGGGCCCTATGGCTACACCTTC.

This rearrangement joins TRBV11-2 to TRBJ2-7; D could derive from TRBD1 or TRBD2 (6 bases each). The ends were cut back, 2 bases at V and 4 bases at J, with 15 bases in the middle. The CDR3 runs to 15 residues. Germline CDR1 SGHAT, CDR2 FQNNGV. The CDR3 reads CASSLIPGALYEQYF. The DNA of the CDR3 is TGTGCCAGCAGCTTAATCCCGGGGGCGCTTTACGAGCAGTACTTC.

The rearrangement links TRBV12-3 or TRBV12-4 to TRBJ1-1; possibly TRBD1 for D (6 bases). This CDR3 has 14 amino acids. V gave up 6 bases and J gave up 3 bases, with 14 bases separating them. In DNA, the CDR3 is TGTGCCAGCAGCTCTCGACAGGCATACACTGAAGCTTTCTTT. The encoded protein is CASSSRQAYTEAFF.

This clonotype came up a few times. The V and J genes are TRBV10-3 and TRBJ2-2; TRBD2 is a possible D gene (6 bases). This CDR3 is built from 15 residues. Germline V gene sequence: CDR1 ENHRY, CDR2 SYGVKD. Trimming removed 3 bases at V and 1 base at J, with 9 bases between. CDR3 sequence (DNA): TGTGCCATCAGTGAAAGGCGGGAGAACACCGGGGAGCTGTTTTTT. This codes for CAISERRENTGELFF.

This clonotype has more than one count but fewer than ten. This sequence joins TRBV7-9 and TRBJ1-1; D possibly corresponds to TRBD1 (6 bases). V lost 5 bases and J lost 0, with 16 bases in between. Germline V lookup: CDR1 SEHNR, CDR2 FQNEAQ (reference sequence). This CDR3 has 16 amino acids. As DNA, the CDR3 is TGTGCCAGCAGCCGCGGGGGGGGCGCCGTGAACACTGAAGCTTTCTTT. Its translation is CASSRGGGAVNTEAFF.

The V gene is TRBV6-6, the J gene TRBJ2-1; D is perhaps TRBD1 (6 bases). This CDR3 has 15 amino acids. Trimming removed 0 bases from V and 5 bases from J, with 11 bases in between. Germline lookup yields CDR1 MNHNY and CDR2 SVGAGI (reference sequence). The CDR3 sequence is CASSYSRTEHNEQFF. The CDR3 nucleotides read TGTGCCAGCAGTTACTCGAGGACAGAACACAATGAGCAGTTCTTC.

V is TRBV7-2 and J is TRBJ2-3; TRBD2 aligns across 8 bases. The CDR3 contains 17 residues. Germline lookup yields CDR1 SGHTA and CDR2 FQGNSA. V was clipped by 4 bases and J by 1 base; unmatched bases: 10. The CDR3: CASSSLRGSGGTDTQYF. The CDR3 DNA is TGTGCCAGCAGCTCCCTAAGGGGTAGCGGGGGCACAGATACGCAGTATTTT.

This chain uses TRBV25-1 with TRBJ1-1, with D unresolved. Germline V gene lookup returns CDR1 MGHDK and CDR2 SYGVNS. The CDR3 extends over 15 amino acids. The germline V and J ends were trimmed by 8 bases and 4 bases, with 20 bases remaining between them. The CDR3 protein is CASLLRDTVGTEAFF. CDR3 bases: TGTGCCAGCCTCCTAAGGGATACCGTGGGCACTGAAGCTTTCTTT.

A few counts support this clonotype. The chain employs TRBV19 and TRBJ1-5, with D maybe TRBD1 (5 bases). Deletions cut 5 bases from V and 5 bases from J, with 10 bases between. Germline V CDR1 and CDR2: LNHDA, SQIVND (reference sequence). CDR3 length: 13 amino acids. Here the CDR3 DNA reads TGTGCCAGTAGTGGCAGGGTTCATCAGCCCCAGCATTTT. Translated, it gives CASSGRVHQPQHF.

CDR3 sequence (DNA): TGCAGCGTTGAAGAAAGGGACAGCTATGGCTACACCTTC. Translating it yields CSVEERDSYGYTF. J is TRBJ1-2 and V is TRBV29-1; 7 nucleotides align to TRBD1. V was pared by 0 bases and J by 4 bases, with 2 bases of the junction left unmatched. Germline loops: CDR1 SQVTM, CDR2 ANQGSEA. The CDR3 is made up of 13 amino acids.

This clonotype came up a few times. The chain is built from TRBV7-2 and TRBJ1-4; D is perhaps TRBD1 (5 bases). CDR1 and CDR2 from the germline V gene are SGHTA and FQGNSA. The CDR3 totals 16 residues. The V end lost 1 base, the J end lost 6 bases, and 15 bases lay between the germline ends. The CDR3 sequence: CASSLGGGGFDEKLFF. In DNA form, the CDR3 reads TGTGCCAGCAGCTTAGGGGGGGGGGGGTTCGATGAAAAACTGTTTTTT.

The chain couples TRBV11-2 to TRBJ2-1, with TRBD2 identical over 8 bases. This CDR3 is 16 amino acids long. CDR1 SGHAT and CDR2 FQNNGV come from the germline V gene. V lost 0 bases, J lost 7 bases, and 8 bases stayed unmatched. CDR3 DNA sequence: TGTGCCAGCAGCTTAGAAGTCCCTGCGGGGGGAAATGAGCAGTTCTTC. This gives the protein CASSLEVPAGGNEQFF.

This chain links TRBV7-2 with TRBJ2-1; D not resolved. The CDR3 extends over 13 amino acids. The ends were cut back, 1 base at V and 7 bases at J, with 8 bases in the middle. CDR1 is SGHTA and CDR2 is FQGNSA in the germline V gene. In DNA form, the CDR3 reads TGTGCCAGCAGCTTAGTACGTAAGAATGAGCAGTTCTTC. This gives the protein CASSLVRKNEQFF.

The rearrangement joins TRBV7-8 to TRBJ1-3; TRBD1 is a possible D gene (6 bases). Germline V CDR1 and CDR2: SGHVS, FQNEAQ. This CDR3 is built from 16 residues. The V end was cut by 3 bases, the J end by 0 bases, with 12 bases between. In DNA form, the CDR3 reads TGTGCCAGCAGCTTCACGGGACAAAGCTCTGGAAACACCATATATTTT. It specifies CASSFTGQSSGNTIYF. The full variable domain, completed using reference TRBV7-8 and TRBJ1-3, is GAGVSQSPRYKVAKRGQDVALRCDPISGHVSLFWYQQALGQGPEFLTYFQNEAQLDKSGLPSDRFFAERPEGSVSTLKIQRTQQEDSAVYLCASSFTGQSSGNTIYFGEGSWLTVV.

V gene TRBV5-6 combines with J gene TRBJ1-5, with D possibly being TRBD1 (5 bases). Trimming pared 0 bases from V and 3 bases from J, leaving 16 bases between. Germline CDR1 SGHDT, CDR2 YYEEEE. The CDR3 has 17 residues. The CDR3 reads CASSLGGEPAPNQPQHF. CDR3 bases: TGTGCCAGCAGCTTGGGGGGGGAGCCGGCTCCCAATCAGCCCCAGCATTTT.

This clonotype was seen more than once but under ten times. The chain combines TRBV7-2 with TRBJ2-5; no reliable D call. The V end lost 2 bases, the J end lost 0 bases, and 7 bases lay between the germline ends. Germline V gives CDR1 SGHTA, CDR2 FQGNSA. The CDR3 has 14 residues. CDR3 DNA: TGTGCCAGCAGCTTATCCCCGTACCAAGAGACCCAGTACTTC. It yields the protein CASSLSPYQETQYF.

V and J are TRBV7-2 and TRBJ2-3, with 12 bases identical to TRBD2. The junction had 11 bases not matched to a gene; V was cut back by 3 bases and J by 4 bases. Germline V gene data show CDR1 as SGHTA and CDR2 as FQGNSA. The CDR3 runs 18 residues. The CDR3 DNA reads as TGTGCCAGCAGCTTGAGGGGTCTAGCGGGGGGGCCTTCAGATACGCAGTATTTT. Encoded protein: CASSLRGLAGGPSDTQYF.

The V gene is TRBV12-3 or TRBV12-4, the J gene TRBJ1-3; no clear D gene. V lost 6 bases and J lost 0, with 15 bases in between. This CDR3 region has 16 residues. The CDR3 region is CASSPFWSSSGNTIYF. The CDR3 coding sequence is TGTGCCAGCAGCCCCTTTTGGAGTAGCTCTGGAAACACCATATATTTT.

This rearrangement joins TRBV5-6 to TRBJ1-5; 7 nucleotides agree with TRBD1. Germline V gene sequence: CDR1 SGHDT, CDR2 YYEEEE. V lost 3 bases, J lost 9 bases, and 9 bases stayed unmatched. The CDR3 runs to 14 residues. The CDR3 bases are TGTGCCAGCAGCTGGGCGGGACAGCCGGCGCCCCAGCATTTT. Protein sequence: CASSWAGQPAPQHF.

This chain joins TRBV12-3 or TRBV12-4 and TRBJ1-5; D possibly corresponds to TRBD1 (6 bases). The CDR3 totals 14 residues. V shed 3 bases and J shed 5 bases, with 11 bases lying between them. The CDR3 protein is CASSFQGPDQPQHF. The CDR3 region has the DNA TGTGCCAGCAGTTTTCAGGGGCCCGATCAGCCCCAGCATTTT.

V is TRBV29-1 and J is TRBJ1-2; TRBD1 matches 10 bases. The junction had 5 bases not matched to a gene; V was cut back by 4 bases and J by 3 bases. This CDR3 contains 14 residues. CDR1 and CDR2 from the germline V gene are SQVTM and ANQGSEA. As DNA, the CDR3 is TGCAGCGTTGGAGGGACAGGGGCAGACTATGGCTACACCTTC. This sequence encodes CSVGGTGADYGYTF.

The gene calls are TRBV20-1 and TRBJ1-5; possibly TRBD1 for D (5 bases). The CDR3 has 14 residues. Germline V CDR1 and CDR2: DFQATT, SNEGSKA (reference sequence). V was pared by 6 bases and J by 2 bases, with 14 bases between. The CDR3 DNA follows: TGCAGTGCAAGGAAGGGGAGCGGCAATCAGCCCCAGCATTTT. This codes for CSARKGSGNQPQHF.

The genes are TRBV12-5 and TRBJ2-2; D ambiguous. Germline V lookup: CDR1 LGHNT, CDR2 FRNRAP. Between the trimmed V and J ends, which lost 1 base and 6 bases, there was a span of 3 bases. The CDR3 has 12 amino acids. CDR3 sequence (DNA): TGTGCTAGTGGTTTGGGTGCCGGGGAGCTGTTTTTT. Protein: CASGLGAGELFF.